These 2 T cell receptor beta chains came from one sample sequenced in a study of CD8 T cells in ankylosing spondylitis. Each CDR3 protein is one row after TCRdb ran MiXCR on the 5' RACE reads. In the table there are 200,000 to 250,000 distinct CDR3 sequences, about 10% of which are singletons. The sequenced sample was blood, either unsorted or a sorted T cell fraction (not recorded which). The origin of the receptors is a male donor with ankylosing spondylitis or in good health (not recorded which).

This clonotype has at least ten counts. The chain joins TRBV5-1 to TRBJ1-4; D gene uncertain. The CDR3 extends over 14 amino acids. The V gene's germline CDR1 is SGHRS and CDR2 YFSETQ. V lost 0 bases to trimming and J lost 8 bases, with 11 bases between them. CDR3 DNA: TGCGCCAGCAGCTTGGAGTCAGTACGGGAAAAACTGTTTTTT. Encoded protein: CASSLESVREKLFF.

The table lists this clonotype with many counts. V usage is TRBV29-1 and J usage is TRBJ1-1; no definite D call. V shed 1 base and J shed 3 bases, with 9 bases lying between them. Germline CDR1 reads SQVTM; CDR2 reads ANQGSEA. The CDR3 covers 13 residues. CDR3 sequence reads: CSVEAQADTEAFF. The CDR3 DNA follows: TGCAGCGTTGAAGCCCAGGCCGACACTGAAGCTTTCTTT.